What follows are 3 T cell receptor beta chains derived from one specimen sequenced in a study of blood T cell repertoires in COVID-19. The table came from immunoSEQ multiplex PCR; TCRdb's copy has only in-frame clones and leaves some out. The data show approximately 100,000 clones, roughly two thirds seen once. Source material: peripheral blood. All receptors come from an elderly man with acute or convalescent COVID-19.

The chain has TRBV5-1 and TRBJ2-1, with 8 bases aligning to TRBD2. The germline V gene has CDR1 SGHRS and CDR2 YFSETQ. With 6 bases clipped from V and 8 bases from J, the junction kept 7 bases outside the gene matches. This CDR3 region has 13 residues. This CDR3 is CASNEAGAHEQFF. In DNA, the CDR3 is TGCGCCAGCAATGAAGCGGGAGCTCATGAGCAGTTCTTC.

There are a few counts of this clone. The V and J genes are TRBV11-2 and TRBJ2-3, with D possibly matching TRBD2 (6 bases). CDR3 size: 13 residues. V lost 1 base and J 4 bases, leaving 6 bases between the germline ends. Germline-derived CDR1 and CDR2 are SGHAT and FQNNGV. The CDR3 is CASSLGRADTQYF. The CDR3 DNA is TGTGCCAGCAGCTTAGGGAGGGCAGATACGCAGTATTTT.

V gene TRBV21-1 combines with J gene TRBJ1-2. TRBV21-1 is designated a pseudogene. This CDR3 has 14 residues. The CDR3 coding sequence is TGTGCCAGCAGCAAAGTAGCGTTTAACTATGGCTACACCTTC. This sequence encodes CASSKVAFNYGYTF.